Presented here are 11 T cell receptor beta chains from one specimen sequenced in a study of regulatory T cells in long-lasting Graves disease (dated by TCRdb to about 2021). The library was made by multiplex PCR. Data came from an Illumina HiSeq 4000. iRepertoire HTBI primers and Arm-PCR amplification of CDR3 regions were used to construct TCR beta libraries. Using fastp at Q25 and MiXCR, TCRdb reprocessed the public reads and kept productive beta chains. Each CDR3 protein gets just one entry, which takes the most common genes and DNA from the rows behind it. The sample contains 200,000 to 250,000 distinct CDR3 sequences, 15% to 20% of them found a single time. 10% to 15% of the sample is in the top ten clones. In the paper's terms, the time point label means: newly diagnosed GD, antithyroid drugs for less than 3 months. For both TCR sequencing and RNA sequencing, RNA was extracted from PBMCs using TRIzol.

This sample also appeared in a second study, on T cells in Graves' hyperthyroidism and ophthalmopathy.

This sample comprised peripheral blood mononuclear cells (PBMCs), obtained at new diagnosis, from a patient treated with antithyroid drugs. The receptors were gathered from a woman in her twenties or thirties with Graves disease. Donor details come from another sample of the same person, matched by shared clones.

The chain has TRBV7-9 and TRBJ1-2; D call uncertain. Germline-derived CDR1 and CDR2 are SEHNR and FQNEAQ (reference sequence). The CDR3 contains 13 residues. V was trimmed by 1 base and J by 0 bases, leaving 3 bases between them. CDR3 DNA: TGTGCCAGCAGCTTAGACGCTAACTATGGCTACACCTTC. It encodes CASSLDANYGYTF. The variable domain in full, with the rest retrieved from reference TRBV7-9 and TRBJ1-2, is DTGVSQNPRHKITKRGQNVTFRCDPISEHNRLYWYRQTLGQGPEFLTYFQNEAQLEKSRLLSDRFSAERPKGSFSTLEIQRTEQGDSAMYLCASSLDANYGYTFGSGTRLTVV.

This chain joins TRBV6-5 and TRBJ2-1; D possibly corresponds to TRBD2 (6 bases). V lost 0 bases, J lost 1 base, and 16 bases lay in between. Germline-derived CDR1 and CDR2 are MNHEY and SVGAGI. The CDR3 length is 18 residues. The CDR3 nucleotides read TGTGCCAGCAGTTACTCGGGACTCAAGCTTCGTTCCTACAATGAGCAGTTCTTC. This gives the protein CASSYSGLKLRSYNEQFF.

The table lists this clonotype with many counts. The V gene is TRBV15, the J gene TRBJ2-1; tentative D call: TRBD2 (5 bases). Germline V CDR1 and CDR2: LNHNV, YYDKDF (reference sequence). This CDR3 is 14 amino acids long. V was cut by 0 bases and J by 5 bases, with 8 bases left in between. The CDR3 protein is CATSRDGSNNEQFF. CDR3 nucleotides: TGTGCCACCAGCAGAGATGGGAGCAACAATGAGCAGTTCTTC.

The table lists this clonotype with many counts. J is TRBJ1-2 and V is TRBV28; tentatively, D is TRBD1 (5 bases). The CDR3 is 15 residues long. The ends were cut back, 5 bases at V and 4 bases at J, with 17 bases in the middle. Germline V gene data show CDR1 as MDHEN and CDR2 as SYDVKM. The CDR3 is CASSAPSGTVYGYTF. CDR3 nucleotides: TGTGCCAGCAGTGCGCCGTCCGGGACGGTCTATGGCTACACCTTC.

At least ten counts were recorded for this clonotype. The chain has TRBV7-8 and TRBJ1-5, with 10 bases fitting TRBD1. Trimming removed 5 bases from V and 2 bases from J; junction bases left unmatched: 6. This CDR3 has 16 amino acids. The V gene's germline CDR1 is SGHVS and CDR2 FQNEAQ. For the CDR3, the DNA is TGTGCCAGCAGCCGTGGGACAGGGGAAGGCAATCAGCCCCAGCATTTT. Protein product: CASSRGTGEGNQPQHF.

The V call is TRBV20-1, the J call TRBJ2-5, with 8 bases lining up with TRBD2. V shed 3 bases, J shed 4 bases, and the junction held 16 bases outside the gene matches. The CDR3 is 17 amino acids. Germline CDR1 DFQATT, CDR2 SNEGSKA (reference sequence). CDR3 nucleotides: TGCAGTGCTAGTATCCCTCCCTTTTTGCGGGAGGTAGAGACCCAGTACTTC. Translated, it gives CSASIPPFLREVETQYF.

This clonotype was picked up one time. A much larger clone is a single base away; this may be a read error. The V gene is TRBV11-2, the J gene TRBJ1-2; D remains ambiguous. The V end was cut by 2 bases, the J end by 5 bases, with 21 bases between. Germline V gene data show CDR1 as SGHAT and CDR2 as FQNNGV. This CDR3 comprises 17 residues. The CDR3 sequence is CASSLTSARGSLYGYTF. CDR3 DNA sequence: TGTGCCAGCAGCTTAACCTCGGCACGAGGAAGTTTGTATGGCTACACCTTC. Together with reference TRBV11-2 and TRBJ1-2, the CDR3 gives the full variable domain: EAGVAQSPRYKIIEKRQSVAFWCNPISGHATLYWYQQILGQGPKLLIQFQNNGVVDDSQLPKDRFSAERLKGVDSTLKIQPAKLEDSAVYLCASSLTSARGSLYGYTFGSGTRLTVV.

In this sample, this clonotype turned up many times. The chain uses TRBV5-5 and TRBJ2-3; no definite D call. Germline-derived CDR1 and CDR2 are SGHKS and YYEKEE (reference sequence). CDR3 length: 14 amino acids. Trimming left V 0 bases short and J 2 bases short, with 7 bases between. CDR3 in DNA: TGTGCCAGCAGCTTGGGGAGTGCCACAGATACGCAGTATTTT. Protein: CASSLGSATDTQYF.

CDR3 sequence reads: CASSSNPYNEQFF. CDR3 DNA: TGTGCCAGCAGCTCGAACCCGTACAATGAGCAGTTCTTC. The chain uses TRBV5-5 and TRBJ2-1; D ambiguous. V was cut by 3 bases and J by 4 bases, with 8 bases left in between. Germline V gives CDR1 SGHKS, CDR2 YYEKEE (reference sequence). This CDR3 contains 13 residues.

The J gene is TRBJ1-5, the V gene TRBV7-9; D gene unclear. Trimming cost V 4 bases and J 5 bases, with 21 bases left between them. The CDR3 contains 17 residues. The V gene's germline CDR1 is SEHNR and CDR2 FQNEAQ (reference sequence). CDR3 sequence (DNA): TGTGCCAGCAGCTCCATCCTCCGACGGAGGAAAGATCAGCCCCAGCATTTT. This translates into CASSSILRRRKDQPQHF.

On this clonotype itself: A much larger clone lies one base from this, so it may be a read error. As the CDR3 is not closed by the conserved phenylalanine or tryptophan, this likely results from a read error. This CDR3 reads CASRQTGAGPGELFS. The CDR3 region has the DNA TGTGCCAGCAGGCAAACAGGGGCGGGACCCGGGGAGCTGTTTTCT. This sequence joins TRBV3-1 and TRBJ2-2, with a weak D call TRBD1 (7 bases). CDR1 LGHDT and CDR2 YNNKEL come from the germline V gene (reference sequence). The CDR3 covers 15 residues. Trimming pared 6 bases from V and 6 bases from J, leaving 17 bases between.